The T cell receptor beta chain under discussion was sequenced for a study of beta chain features in type 1 diabetes. Points on this clone: Its specificity is unknown.

Reverse transcription of all isolated RNA meant that expressed TCRB transcripts were sequenced. Measured with immunoSEQ multiplex PCR; TCRdb has only the in-frame clones, and not every one. Among under 400,000 clones listed, roughly 12% were seen once. Findings and caveats of the study: Insertions at VDJ junctions were less frequent in type 1 diabetes patients. These patients also deleted more nucleotides at the same junctions. Moderately but significantly shorter TCRB CDR3s were found in Type 1 diabetes patients in all four CD4+ subsets.

A sort by CD45RO/CCR7/CD25/CD127/CD95/CD27 yielded CD4+ naive, central memory, regulatory and stem cell-like memory cells. The CDR3 totals 14 residues. Germline V gene lookup returns CDR1 SEHNR and CDR2 FQNEAQ (reference sequence). Unmatched junction bases numbered 2, after V lost 5 bases and J lost 0 bases. The clonotype was recovered from a woman between 18 and 30 years old with type 1 diabetes. The source material was naive CD4+ T cells from blood. The chain links TRBV7-9 to TRBJ1-1, with TRBD1 identical over 8 bases. CDR3 amino acids: CASSPGQVNTEAFF. The CDR3 coding sequence is TGTGCCAGCAGCCCGGGACAGGTGAACACTGAAGCTTTCTTT. The complete variable domain, with remaining parts taken from reference TRBV7-9 and TRBJ1-1, reads DTGVSQNPRHKITKRGQNVTFRCDPISEHNRLYWYRQTLGQGPEFLTYFQNEAQLEKSRLLSDRFSAERPKGSFSTLEIQRTEQGDSAMYLCASSPGQVNTEAFFGQGTRLTVV.